This entry lists 23 T cell receptor beta chains sequenced from one sample in a study of T cell responses to AZD1222 COVID-19 vaccine. Data came from immunoSEQ multiplex PCR; TCRdb stores just in-frame clones and leaves some out. This table has 150,000 to 200,000 clones, approximately 92% appearing once. Sequenced material: peripheral blood, taken on day 0 of AZD1222 vaccination. Receptor source: an adult in good health.

The chain links TRBV4-3 to TRBJ1-6, with D possibly TRBD1 on 6 matching bases. There are 14 residues in the CDR3. The germline gives CDR1 LGHNA, CDR2 YSLEER. V was clipped by 0 bases and J by 14 bases, with 14 bases between them. The CDR3 DNA follows: TGCGCCAGCAGCCAAGATGGCGGGGGACAAACCCTCCACTTT. Its protein is CASSQDGGGQTLHF.

V and J are TRBV4-1 and TRBJ1-2, with 7 bases matching TRBD1. In germline, CDR1 is MGHRA, CDR2 YSYEKL. The CDR3 covers 15 residues. V trimming: 4 bases; J trimming: 2 bases; junction bases outside the gene matches: 7. The DNA for the CDR3 is TGCGCCAGCAGCCTAAGGGACAGCTCCAACTATGGCTACACCTTC. As protein: CASSLRDSSNYGYTF.

The chain couples TRBV7-9 to TRBJ1-4; D perhaps matches TRBD1 (5 bases). Trimming removed 4 bases at V and 5 bases at J, with 17 bases between. Germline V gene sequence: CDR1 SEHNR, CDR2 FQNEAQ (reference sequence). This CDR3 region has 16 residues. The CDR3 here is CASSSPSGTSNEKLFF. The CDR3, as DNA: TGTGCCAGCAGCTCGCCCTCGGGGACCTCAAATGAAAAACTGTTTTTT.

The chain is built from TRBV28 and TRBJ1-1; D is uncertain. The CDR3 is 15 amino acids. V was cut by 3 bases and J by 7 bases, with 18 bases left in between. Germline-derived CDR1 and CDR2 are MDHEN and SYDVKM. CDR3 in amino acids: CASSLARRAGREAFF. DNA of the CDR3: TGTGCCAGCAGTTTGGCCCGGAGGGCGGGTCGTGAAGCTTTCTTT.

The V gene is TRBV5-4, the J gene TRBJ2-1; 7 bases are shared with TRBD2. The CDR3 consists of 18 residues. The germline gives CDR1 SGHNT, CDR2 YYREEE (reference sequence). V lost 2 bases to trimming and J lost 3 bases; unmatched junction nucleotides: 14. CDR3 nucleotides: TGTGCCAGCAGCTTTTATACATTCCAGGGAGGGGTCTACAATGAGCAGTTCTTC. It yields the protein CASSFYTFQGGVYNEQFF. The complete variable domain, with remaining parts taken from reference TRBV5-4 and TRBJ2-1, reads ETGVTQSPTHLIKTRGQQVTLRCSSQSGHNTVSWYQQALGQGPQFIFQYYREEENGRGNFPPRFSGLQFPNYSSELNVNALELDDSALYLCASSFYTFQGGVYNEQFFGPGTRLTVL.

The gene calls are TRBV5-3 and TRBJ2-3; 8 nucleotides line up with TRBD2. TRBV5-3 has ORF status, its function being uncertain. Unmatched junction bases numbered 9, after V lost 4 bases and J lost 2 bases. This CDR3 contains 16 residues. The CDR3 sequence: CARSGPGGPPTDTQYF. The CDR3 DNA follows: TGTGCCAGAAGCGGCCCGGGGGGGCCTCCCACAGATACGCAGTATTTT.

The V and J genes are TRBV6-5 and TRBJ1-5; 8 bases agree with TRBD1. Germline lookup yields CDR1 MNHEY and CDR2 SVGAGI. V shed 2 bases and J 2 bases; nucleotides not matched to a gene: 5. This CDR3 spans 16 amino acids. CDR3 sequence: CASSYPDRVGNQPQHF. DNA for the CDR3: TGTGCCAGCAGTTACCCGGACAGGGTGGGCAATCAGCCCCAGCATTTT.

V usage is TRBV27 and J usage is TRBJ1-2; TRBD1 matches at 7 bases. Germline trimming cut 4 bases from V and 4 bases from J; bases unmatched to any gene: 12. This CDR3 has 16 residues. Germline CDR1 and CDR2: MNHEY and SMNVEV (reference sequence). The CDR3 reads CASSYGPAGGSYGYTF. In nucleotides, the CDR3 is TGTGCCAGCAGTTACGGCCCCGCAGGGGGTTCCTATGGCTACACCTTC.

V usage is TRBV12-3 or TRBV12-4 and J usage is TRBJ1-2, with unresolved D. V lost 2 bases, J lost 7 bases, and 2 bases lay in between. The CDR3 is 10 amino acids. In DNA form, the CDR3 reads TGTGCCAGCAGTTTAAGTGGCTACACCTTC. Residues: CASSLSGYTF.

This clone showed up just once. The genes are TRBV30 and TRBJ1-1, with 9 bases aligning to TRBD1. The CDR3 is 15 amino acids. CDR1 GTSNPN and CDR2 SVGIG come from the germline V gene (reference sequence). V shed 3 bases, J shed 0 bases, and the junction held 5 bases outside the gene matches. The CDR3 region is CAWSRRDRVNTEAFF. CDR3 sequence (DNA): TGTGCCTGGAGCCGTAGGGACAGGGTGAACACTGAAGCTTTCTTT.

The chain recombines TRBV30 with TRBJ1-2; 7 nucleotides align to TRBD1. The germline V gene encodes CDR1 GTSNPN and CDR2 SVGIG (reference sequence). Trimming took 3 bases from V and 8 from J; bases not matched to a gene: 9. This CDR3 comprises 13 residues. CDR3: CAWSARGAGGYTF. CDR3 in DNA: TGTGCCTGGAGCGCCAGGGGGGCGGGAGGCTACACCTTC.

This clone was seen once. The chain is built from TRBV28 and TRBJ2-1; 12 nucleotides agree with TRBD2. Germline lookup yields CDR1 MDHEN and CDR2 SYDVKM. The V and J ends lost 5 bases and 10 bases, in that order; junction bases with no gene match: 9. This CDR3 is 15 amino acids long. CDR3 nucleotides: TGTGCCAGCAGTGATCAGACTAGCGGGGGAAGAGAGCAGTTCTTC. It translates to CASSDQTSGGREQFF.

This rearrangement joins TRBV7-2 to TRBJ2-3; 12 nucleotides agree with TRBD2. The CDR3 contains 17 residues. The germline CDR1 and CDR2 sequences are SGHTA and FQGNSA. The J segment lost 0 bases and the V segment lost 2 bases, leaving 3 bases of the junction unmatched. The CDR3 bases are TGTGCCAGCAGCTTACTAGCGGGGGGGCCAAGCACAGATACGCAGTATTTT. It codes for CASSLLAGGPSTDTQYF.

The genes are TRBV28 and TRBJ1-2, with D possibly matching TRBD1 (5 bases). The V gene's germline CDR1 is MDHEN and CDR2 SYDVKM. The CDR3 is made up of 14 amino acids. V lost 5 bases and J 0 bases, leaving 10 bases between the germline ends. CDR3 sequence: CASSAGGSNYGYTF. The CDR3, as DNA: TGTGCCAGCAGTGCCGGGGGGTCTAACTATGGCTACACCTTC.

The V call is TRBV6-1, the J call TRBJ1-5; 8 bases align to TRBD1. CDR1 MNHNS and CDR2 SASEGT come from the germline V gene. This CDR3 has 15 amino acids. V lost 1 base and J lost 9; bases outside the gene matches: 8. The CDR3 DNA follows: TGTGCCAGCAGTGAAGGACAGGGGCCGGCCGCGCCCCAGCATTTT. Amino acid sequence: CASSEGQGPAAPQHF.

This clone was seen a handful of times. This chain links TRBV4-2 with TRBJ1-2; D possibly corresponds to TRBD1 (5 bases). V shed 0 bases and J shed 0 bases, with 8 bases lying between them. The CDR3 sequence is 15 residues long. Germline CDR1 LGHNA, CDR2 YNFKEQ. The CDR3 loop reads CASSQENRPNYGYTF. The DNA of the CDR3 is TGTGCCAGCAGCCAAGAAAACAGGCCTAACTATGGCTACACCTTC.

This clone appeared a single time. The chain recombines TRBV13 with TRBJ2-5; tentative D call: TRBD1 (6 bases). The V end lost 0 bases, the J end lost 5 bases, and 10 bases lay between the germline ends. Germline V CDR1 and CDR2: PRHDT, FYEKMQ (reference sequence). This CDR3 comprises 14 residues. CDR3 amino acids: CASSLGAGVETQYF. The CDR3 DNA reads TGTGCCAGCAGCTTAGGGGCAGGGGTGGAGACCCAGTACTTC.

The chain has TRBV5-1 and TRBJ1-4; no clear D. CDR3 length: 12 amino acids. Germline V lookup: CDR1 SGHRS, CDR2 YFSETQ. Trimming removed 4 bases from V and 7 bases from J, with 8 bases in between. CDR3 sequence reads: CASSGEGEKLFF. The CDR3 coding sequence is TGCGCCAGCAGCGGGGAGGGTGAAAAACTGTTTTTT.

This sequence joins TRBV3-1 (or the pseudogene TRBV3-2) and TRBJ1-1; D might be TRBD1 (6 bases). CDR1 and CDR2 (germline): LGHDT, YNNKEL (reference sequence). The CDR3 contains 12 residues. The V gene lost 1 base and the J gene lost 6 bases, with 6 bases spanning the gap. CDR3 in amino acids: CASSQGTAEAFF. The CDR3 nucleotides are TGTGCCAGCAGCCAAGGGACAGCTGAAGCTTTCTTT.

This chain links TRBV6-1 with TRBJ1-1, with a tentative D call TRBD1 (6 bases). Germline values: CDR1 MNHNS, CDR2 SASEGT. Trimming shortened V by 2 bases and J by 4 bases, and 11 bases separated the two germline ends. This CDR3 contains 14 residues. The CDR3 nucleotides are TGTGCCAGCAGTGAACTCAGGGGTGGCACTGAAGCTTTCTTT. It encodes CASSELRGGTEAFF.

The V call is TRBV6-2 or TRBV6-3, the J call TRBJ1-5; no clear D. V was pared by 0 bases and J by 5 bases, with 5 bases between. Germline CDR1 reads MNHEY; CDR2 reads SVGEGT. The CDR3 spans 13 residues. The CDR3 reads CASSYSRDQPQHF. CDR3 DNA: TGTGCCAGCAGTTACTCACGTGATCAGCCCCAGCATTTT.

About this clone itself: The junction departs from the called germline gene at one end, perhaps through a read error. The chain employs TRBV6-2 or TRBV6-3 and TRBJ2-5; TRBD1 aligns across 9 bases. Looked up from germline, CDR1 is MNHEY and CDR2 is SVGEGT. The CDR3 loop spans 14 amino acids. The DNA of the CDR3 is TGTGCCAGCATTTACCGGACAGGGGCAGAGACCCAGTACTTC. Protein product: CASIYRTGAETQYF.

The chain recombines TRBV4-1 with TRBJ1-5; no clear D. V lost 1 base and J 4 bases, leaving 11 bases between the germline ends. This CDR3 is 15 amino acids long. From germline, CDR1 is MGHRA and CDR2 YSYEKL. The CDR3 coding sequence is TGCGCCAGCAGCCAAGCGCGGGGTCCTAATCAGCCCCAGCATTTT. Protein product: CASSQARGPNQPQHF.